A selection of T cell receptor beta chains follows, all from one sample in a study of T cells expressing NK-cell markers. After re-calling the 5' RACE reads, TCRdb lists one entry per CDR3 protein, DNA absent. The sample data list fewer than 400,000 distinct CDR3 sequences. The source material was blood T cells: a sorted CD56 or NKG2C T cell subset, CD4+ or CD8+ T cells, or bulk PBMC T cells (not recorded which). All receptors derive from a woman aged 45 to 65 in good health. Each CDR3 is given with its conserved first and last residue.

j_call	v_call	cdr3_aa
TRBJ2-1	TRBV5-1	CASSFSPGLAGGANEQFF
TRBJ2-1	TRBV29-1	CSVRGLASSYNEQFF
TRBJ1-5	TRBV28	CASTDGGSGQPQHF
TRBJ2-2	TRBV6-6	CASSYGGVSTGELFF
TRBJ2-5	TRBV6-1	CASSEGLAGTETQYF
TRBJ2-1	TRBV29-1	CSVEDWTVFGSTNEQFF
TRBJ2-5	TRBV6-6	CASNDFTGDQETQYF
TRBJ2-1	TRBV10-3	CAISAVASSYNEQFF
TRBJ1-5	TRBV18	CASSPDGTRNQPQHF
TRBJ1-1	TRBV11-3	CASISVDRGPGEAFF
TRBJ2-1	TRBV12-3/TRBV12-4	CAILPWGGRNEQFF
TRBJ2-1	TRBV21-1	CASSRRGQELGEQFF
TRBJ2-3	TRBV18	CASSSFLLGTDTQYF
TRBJ2-7	TRBV20-1	CSARDSGSGYEQYF
TRBJ2-3	TRBV7-6	CASSPHFSGNTDTQYF
TRBJ1-1	TRBV6-5	CASKVGVTDTEAFF
TRBJ2-2	TRBV20-1	CSARGPLDRANTGELFF
TRBJ2-2	TRBV7-3	CASSQGGGAYANTGELFF
TRBJ2-1	TRBV24-1	CATSDLGRNEQFF
TRBJ2-1	TRBV25-1	CASSEAESYNEQFF
TRBJ2-1	TRBV29-1	CSVVGVFSYNEQFF
TRBJ2-3	TRBV3-1	CASSQDHRADTQYF
TRBJ2-1	TRBV7-9	CASSLAGGAGQLFF
TRBJ2-3	TRBV7-2	CASRIAGGTDTQYF
TRBJ2-3	TRBV5-1	CATKPGLAGGIADTQYF
TRBJ2-7	TRBV30	CAWTTGGDEQYF
TRBJ2-1	TRBV24-1	CATSDSRASAYNEQFF
TRBJ2-3	TRBV12-3/TRBV12-4	CASSPQGTASTDTQYF
TRBJ2-1	TRBV12-3/TRBV12-4	CASSLSGLYNEQFF
TRBJ2-4	TRBV4-1	CASSQASPGAIQYF
TRBJ2-7	TRBV7-9	CASTKAGERYEQYF
TRBJ2-1	TRBV5-1	CASSLEVASGRSEQFF
TRBJ2-1	TRBV14	CASSSQVGGEQFF
TRBJ2-1	TRBV27	CASSSLDLYEQFF
TRBJ1-5	TRBV24-1	CATSDPGQGSNQPQHF
TRBJ2-6	TRBV24-1	CATSATLGWRANVLTF
TRBJ1-6	TRBV6-5	CASRSGGGSPLHF
TRBJ1-1	TRBV5-1	CASRVSQGVGTEAFF
TRBJ2-1	TRBV21-1	CASSMEKENNEQFF
TRBJ1-1	TRBV10-1	CASSGSNRGGNTEAFF
TRBJ2-5	TRBV5-6	CASSLAVVGETQYF
TRBJ1-1	TRBV11-2	CASSLLIDRAEAFF
TRBJ2-2	TRBV5-1	CASSQTRDRAGTGELFF
TRBJ2-4	TRBV11-3	CASSSEGYKNIQYF
TRBJ1-2	TRBV10-3	CAIRRIEYGYTF
TRBJ2-1	TRBV6-5	CASSRLAATYNEQFF
TRBJ2-5	TRBV12-3/TRBV12-4	CASSPKETQYF
TRBJ1-2	TRBV29-1	CSAYPGQGGGYTF
TRBJ1-2	TRBV20-1	CSASASIYGYTF
TRBJ2-7	TRBV6-2/TRBV6-3	CASSYSAGGPNEQYF
TRBJ1-1	TRBV20-1	CSASSGSTEAFF
TRBJ2-3	TRBV27	CASSLLDRVADTQYF
TRBJ2-1	TRBV18	CASSGEYSYNEQFF
TRBJ2-3	TRBV5-1	CASSPGEGTDTQYF
TRBJ2-7	TRBV15	CATSPGLAGGPYEQYF
TRBJ2-7	TRBV7-6	CASSQFGTGNYEQYF
TRBJ2-1	TRBV20-1	CSAGSGRARNEQFF